This passage covers 14 T cell receptor delta chains from one sample sequenced in a study of human gamma delta and Vdelta1 T cells. Antigens of these TCRs are unknown. TCRdb called clones anew from the PCR reads with CATT. The data show roughly 13,000 delta-chain clones, about half seen once. Sequencing was performed on Vdelta1 gamma-delta T cells from blood grown in culture (DOT cells). The origin of the receptors is a human donor in good health.

The V and J genes are TRDV1 and TRDJ1, with 8 bases fitting TRDD3. The CDR3 has 22 residues. The junction had 21 bases not matched to a gene; V was cut back by 0 bases and J by 0 bases. Germline CDR1 TSWWSYY, CDR2 QGS. The CDR3 DNA follows: TGTGCTCTTGGGGAACTTAACCTGGTATCTGGGGGACCTAATCCGTACACCGATAAACTCATCTTT. It translates to CALGELNLVSGGPNPYTDKLIF.

The chain couples TRDV1 to TRDJ3; 11 nucleotides agree with TRDD3. From germline, CDR1 is TSWWSYY and CDR2 QGS. J lost 3 bases, V lost 1 base, and 26 bases had no gene match. The CDR3 runs 26 residues. CDR3 coding DNA: TGTGCTCTTGGGGAACCCAACCCGGTGGTTCCGCAAGGTACTGGGGGATATTTCTGGGACACCCGACAGATGTTTTTC. It codes for CALGEPNPVVPQGTGGYFWDTRQMFF.

This clone has just a few counts. The chain employs TRDV1 and TRDJ4; the match to TRDD3 covers 9 bases. The junction had 12 bases not matched to a gene; V was cut back by 1 base and J by 0 bases. From germline, CDR1 is TSWWSYY and CDR2 QGS. This CDR3 comprises 18 residues. CDR3 DNA: TGTGCTCTTGGGGAACAGGAGACGAACTGGGGGAGGGCCAGACCCCTGATCTTT. Its protein is CALGEQETNWGRARPLIF.

V is TRDV1 and J is TRDJ1, with D maybe TRDD2 (7 bases). Germline CDR1 and CDR2: TSWWSYY and QGS. The CDR3 length is 18 residues. Trimming cost V 1 base and J 4 bases, with 22 bases left between them. CDR3 bases: TGTGCTCTTGGGGAACAGATTCCTACGAGCTGGGGAAGCGATAAACTCATCTTT. The encoded protein is CALGEQIPTSWGSDKLIF.

This clone has a handful of counts. V usage is TRDV1 and J usage is TRDJ1; 8 nucleotides align to TRDD3. J gave up 0 bases and V 5 bases, and 26 bases lay outside the gene matches. Germline V gives CDR1 TSWWSYY, CDR2 QGS. The CDR3 has 22 residues. The CDR3 DNA sequence: TGTGCTCTTGGGAAGGGGAGGTCCTACGGGGCCCGTACTGGGGGTTACACCGATAAACTCATCTTT. Translated, it gives CALGKGRSYGARTGGYTDKLIF.

This clone turned up a few times. The rearrangement joins TRDV1 to TRDJ1; TRDD3 agrees at 7 bases. The germline V gene has CDR1 TSWWSYY and CDR2 QGS. The CDR3 is made up of 23 amino acids. Unmatched junction bases numbered 32, after V lost 2 bases and J lost 5 bases. CDR3 sequence reads: CALGEEECGEPLGGFGGGDKLIF. CDR3 sequence (DNA): TGTGCTCTTGGGGAAGAGGAATGCGGCGAACCTTTAGGGGGATTCGGTGGCGGTGATAAACTCATCTTT.

There are a few counts of this clone. The rearrangement uses TRDV1 and TRDJ1, with TRDD3 matching 13 bases. The CDR3 extends over 24 amino acids. Germline V gene sequence: CDR1 TSWWSYY, CDR2 QGS. The ends lost 3 bases at V and 0 bases at J; junction bases unmatched: 25. The CDR3 region is CALGDPIVRAHTGGYARYTDKLIF. In DNA form, the CDR3 reads TGTGCTCTTGGGGATCCCATCGTCCGTGCCCATACTGGGGGATACGCGCGCTACACCGATAAACTCATCTTT.

This chain connects TRDV1 to TRDJ1, with TRDD2 identical over 8 bases. This CDR3 is 21 amino acids long. Trimming removed 3 bases from V and 0 bases from J; junction bases left unmatched: 21. Germline lookup yields CDR1 TSWWSYY and CDR2 QGS. CDR3 loop: CALGDYFLPGDRVLYTDKLIF. CDR3 bases: TGTGCTCTTGGGGACTACTTCCTACCGGGGGACCGTGTACTGTACACCGATAAACTCATCTTT.

This clone was detected a few times. J is TRDJ1 and V is TRDV1, with TRDD3 matching 12 bases. Germline V lookup: CDR1 TSWWSYY, CDR2 QGS. This CDR3 is 18 amino acids long. The V segment lost 5 bases and the J segment 1 base; nucleotides outside the gene matches: 11. The CDR3 DNA reads as TGTGCTCTTGGGAACACGGGTACTGGGGGATACCCCACCGATAAACTCATCTTT. Amino acids: CALGNTGTGGYPTDKLIF.

With regard to this clone: Germline is not matched at one junction end, which may reflect a read error. The chain joins TRDV1 to TRDJ1; 10 bases line up with TRDD3. CDR3 length equals 23 residues. CDR1 is TSWWSYY and CDR2 is QGS in the germline V gene. DNA for the CDR3: TGTGCTCTTGGGAAACTTCCTGCACTAGGTACTGGGGGATCCATCAGATACACCGATAAACTCATCTTT. Residues: CALGKLPALGTGGSIRYTDKLIF.

V gene TRDV1 combines with J gene TRDJ1; a weak D match, TRDD2 (5 bases). The CDR3 runs to 16 residues. Germline loops: CDR1 TSWWSYY, CDR2 QGS. Trimming pared 5 bases from V and 0 bases from J, leaving 16 bases between. CDR3 nucleotides: TGTGCTCTTGGGCCTACTTCGATCGCGTACACCGATAAACTCATCTTT. This sequence encodes CALGPTSIAYTDKLIF.

This clone was seen once. The V call is TRDV1, the J call TRDJ1; 12 bases line up with TRDD3. The CDR3 has 23 residues. Trimming took 0 bases from V and 0 from J; bases not matched to a gene: 20. Germline CDR1 reads TSWWSYY; CDR2 reads QGS. The CDR3 region has the DNA TGTGCTCTTGGGGAACTCAAAGTAGATACGTACTGGGGGATACAGTTGTACACCGATAAACTCATCTTT. Protein: CALGELKVDTYWGIQLYTDKLIF.

The V and J genes are TRDV1 and TRDJ3; 9 positions agree with TRDD3. Germline CDR1 is TSWWSYY and CDR2 is QGS. V lost 5 bases and J lost 0; bases outside the gene matches: 23. This CDR3 has 24 residues. DNA for the CDR3: TGTGCTCTTGGGCCGTCCTCCTTCCTTCTATTAGGGGATACGACCTCCTGGGACACCCGACAGATGTTTTTC. Amino acids: CALGPSSFLLLGDTTSWDTRQMFF.

The chain links TRDV1 to TRDJ1; 9 positions agree with TRDD3. CDR3 length equals 17 residues. J gave up 3 bases and V 2 bases, and 10 bases lay outside the gene matches. Germline V gene lookup returns CDR1 TSWWSYY and CDR2 QGS. The DNA of the CDR3 is TGTGCTCTTGGGGAAATCGCCGGGGGGATACTGGCCGATAAACTCATCTTT. Translation: CALGEIAGGILADKLIF.